This entry features one T cell receptor (beta chain) sequence. Antigen: not known. Total RNA extracted from each sample amounted to at least 5 micrograms. These data are taken from a study of blood T cells in healthy people across ages. Study in general: The capture of about one barcoded beta molecule per two T cells was achieved by template switching.

The authors ran a second PCR of 7 to 11 cycles using a sample-barcoded 5' primer and a J-beta primer mix. Every cDNA was tagged by a template-switch adaptor with 12 random nucleotides. In TCRdb, the 5' RACE reads were re-called with MiXCR into one record per CDR3 protein. Altogether roughly 2 million distinct CDR3 sequences are present, about 50% being singletons, with the ten largest covering more than 2%. The CDR3 is made up of 18 amino acids. Germline V gene lookup returns CDR1 SGHTS and CDR2 YDEGEE. V lost 0 bases and J 2 bases, leaving 19 bases between the germline ends. Overall study results and limits: A greater number of naive CD4+ cells and higher diversity distinguished long-lived donors from aged donors.

The clonotype was recovered from a middle-aged woman in good health. The sequenced sample consisted of blood. The V gene is TRBV5-8, the J gene TRBJ2-3, with D possibly TRBD2 on 6 matching bases. This CDR3 reads CASSLARRRTDYTDTQYF. The CDR3 region has the DNA TGTGCCAGCAGCTTGGCCAGGCGGAGGACGGACTACACAGATACGCAGTATTTT.